These 24 T cell receptor beta chains originate from one sample sequenced in a study of control samples from healthy donors and cancer patients. Profiling relied on immunoSEQ multiplex PCR, and the TCRdb table lists in-frame clones only, not all of them. The sample has over 75,000 clones, around four fifths seen once. Material: blood. All receptors derive from a man aged 30 to 45 in good health.

The rearrangement joins TRBV11-2 to TRBJ2-2; no clear D. Trimming shortened V by 4 bases and J by 3 bases, and 9 bases separated the two germline ends. In germline, CDR1 is SGHAT, CDR2 FQNNGV. The CDR3 has 14 residues. CDR3 residues: CASSSRPDTGELFF. The CDR3 DNA reads as TGTGCCAGCAGCTCTCGTCCGGACACCGGGGAGCTGTTTTTT.

V gene TRBV5-1 combines with J gene TRBJ2-3; D is uncertain. The germline gives CDR1 SGHRS, CDR2 YFSETQ. V lost 2 bases to trimming and J lost 5 bases, with 12 bases between them. This CDR3 contains 14 residues. CDR3 DNA sequence: TGCGCCAGCAGCTTTAACCCCAGTGTAGATACGCAGTATTTT. Translating gives CASSFNPSVDTQYF.

This rearrangement joins TRBV19 to TRBJ1-2; 7 nucleotides line up with TRBD1. CDR1 LNHDA and CDR2 SQIVND come from the germline V gene (reference sequence). V lost 3 bases and J lost 3; bases outside the gene matches: 4. The CDR3 has 14 residues. The CDR3 sequence: CASSMEGQYYGYTF. The CDR3 nucleotides read TGTGCCAGTAGTATGGAGGGACAGTACTATGGCTACACCTTC.

The CDR3 DNA sequence: TGTGCCAGTAGTCCCCACGGACAGGGGGCCACAGATACGCAGTATTTT. Protein sequence: CASSPHGQGATDTQYF. This chain joins TRBV19 and TRBJ2-3; 11 nucleotides match TRBD1. Looked up from germline, CDR1 is LNHDA and CDR2 is SQIVND (reference sequence). This CDR3 spans 16 amino acids. V was clipped by 5 bases and J by 2 bases; unmatched bases: 6.

Of note for this clone: Other DNA sequences in the same sample also yield this CDR3. The J gene is TRBJ2-7, the V gene TRBV5-1, with 7 bases aligning to TRBD1. Germline trimming cut 4 bases from V and 3 bases from J; bases unmatched to any gene: 4. In germline, CDR1 is SGHRS, CDR2 YFSETQ. The length of the CDR3 is 13 residues. For the CDR3, the DNA is TGCGCCAGCAGCCCCCGACAGGGCTACGAGCAGTACTTC. Amino acids: CASSPRQGYEQYF.

The genes are TRBV3-1 (or the pseudogene TRBV3-2) and TRBJ1-1; maybe TRBD1 (6 bases). The germline V gene has CDR1 LGHDT and CDR2 YNNKEL (reference sequence). Between the trimmed V and J ends, which lost 1 base and 5 bases, there was a span of 8 bases. The CDR3 consists of 13 residues. The CDR3 DNA reads TGTGCCAGCAGCCAAGTAACAGGGACTGAAGCTTTCTTT. Residues: CASSQVTGTEAFF.

The chain has TRBV11-2 and TRBJ1-2; D is possibly TRBD1 (6 bases). This CDR3 contains 14 residues. The germline V gene has CDR1 SGHAT and CDR2 FQNNGV. Trimming took 1 base from V and 4 from J, leaving 10 bases between them. CDR3 in DNA: TGTGCCAGCAGCTTAGGGCAGGGGAGCTATGGCTACACCTTC. The encoded protein is CASSLGQGSYGYTF.

The rearrangement joins TRBV19 to TRBJ2-2; unclear D gene. The V gene's germline CDR1 is LNHDA and CDR2 SQIVND (reference sequence). The CDR3 covers 16 residues. Trimming took 2 bases from V and 5 from J, leaving 15 bases between them. The DNA of the CDR3 is TGTGCCAGTAGTATAATCTACGGCCCGCCGACCGGGGAGCTGTTTTTT. This sequence encodes CASSIIYGPPTGELFF.

Comments on this clone: At one end the junction does not follow the germline gene, possibly because of a read error. The CDR3 loop is CASGNGGPSDF. CDR3 in DNA: TGTGCCAGCGGAAATGGGGGGCCCTCTGACTTT. V is TRBV6-5 and J is TRBJ1-6; possible D gene TRBD1, 6 bases. Germline-derived CDR1 and CDR2 are MNHEY and SVGAGI. The CDR3 extends over 11 amino acids.

V and J are TRBV7-9 and TRBJ1-2; possible D gene TRBD1, 6 bases. This CDR3 comprises 18 residues. Germline CDR1 and CDR2: SEHNR and FQNEAQ (reference sequence). V shed 5 bases and J shed 3 bases, with 25 bases lying between them. CDR3 bases: TGTGCCAGCAGCCCCCCGGGACGGTACAGGGACCCCGACTATGGCTACACCTTC. Translating it yields CASSPPGRYRDPDYGYTF.

The CDR3 DNA follows: TGTGCCAGCAGCCTGTACAGCACAGATACGCAGTATTTT. Protein product: CASSLYSTDTQYF. The chain uses TRBV7-2 and TRBJ2-3; D unclear. There are 13 residues in the CDR3. Germline assignment: CDR1 SGHTA and CDR2 FQGNSA. V lost 5 bases, J lost 0 bases, and 6 bases lay in between.

The CDR3 here is CASSAGTFDEQYF. The CDR3 region has the DNA TGCGCCAGCAGCGCTGGGACATTCGACGAGCAGTACTTC. The rearrangement joins TRBV5-1 to TRBJ2-7; D possibly corresponds to TRBD1 (6 bases). CDR1 and CDR2 from the germline V gene are SGHRS and YFSETQ. V dropped 4 bases and J dropped 5 bases, with 13 bases sitting between them. CDR3 length: 13 residues.

The chain combines TRBV10-1 with TRBJ2-5; tentatively, D is TRBD2 (7 bases). The CDR3 extends over 14 amino acids. Trimming left V 4 bases short and J 3 bases short, with 12 bases between. The germline gives CDR1 WNHNN, CDR2 SYGVQD (reference sequence). The CDR3 sequence: CASSVGGLEETQYF. The CDR3 nucleotides are TGCGCCAGCAGTGTGGGGGGGCTGGAAGAGACCCAGTACTTC.

V is TRBV9 and J is TRBJ2-3, with no clear D. The V end was cut by 0 bases, the J end by 5 bases, with 7 bases between. This CDR3 is built from 13 residues. Germline V gene sequence: CDR1 SGDLS, CDR2 YYNGEE. Here the CDR3 reads CASSVVPGDTQYF. The CDR3 nucleotides read TGTGCCAGCAGCGTAGTTCCGGGAGATACGCAGTATTTT.

The CDR3 nucleotides read TGTGCCAGCAGCCCCAGGACAGGCGACGAGCAGTACTTC. Translated, it gives CASSPRTGDEQYF. This chain connects TRBV3-1 (or the pseudogene TRBV3-2) to TRBJ2-7, with TRBD1 identical over 7 bases. This CDR3 comprises 13 residues. Germline-derived CDR1 and CDR2 are LGHDT and YNNKEL (reference sequence). The J segment lost 5 bases and the V segment lost 4 bases, leaving 5 bases of the junction unmatched.

The rearrangement links TRBV3-1 (or the pseudogene TRBV3-2) to TRBJ2-7; the match to TRBD1 covers 12 bases. Germline values: CDR1 LGHDT, CDR2 YNNKEL (reference sequence). V gave up 3 bases and J gave up 6 bases; unmatched junction bases: 15. The CDR3 runs 18 residues. The CDR3 nucleotides read TGTGCCAGCAGCCATTCATCACCAACCGGGACAGGGGGCGGCGAGCAGTACTTC. This translates into CASSHSSPTGTGGGEQYF.

About this clone itself: No conserved phenylalanine or tryptophan ends this CDR3, so it is likely a read error. No DNA is shown, since the ends of the CDR3 on it are uncertain; the CDR3 is the one TCRdb lists. The rearrangement links TRBV6-1 to TRBJ1-1; the D call in the table, TRBD1, was not verified against the DNA. The germline gives CDR1 MNHNS, CDR2 SASEGT. Counting both end residues, the CDR3 totals 12 amino acids. CDR3 sequence: CASSDRDRANLL.

J is TRBJ1-5 and V is TRBV5-8; D is unresolved. The V gene lost 3 bases and the J gene lost 15 bases, with 16 bases spanning the gap. The CDR3 has 12 residues. Germline lookup yields CDR1 SGHTS and CDR2 YDEGEE. The CDR3 protein is CASSSLTIERHF. CDR3 nucleotides: TGTGCCAGCAGCTCCCTGACCATAGAGAGGCATTTT. The entire variable domain, with the rest obtained from reference TRBV5-8 and TRBJ1-5, is as follows: EAGVTQSPTHLIKTRGQQATLRCSPISGHTSVYWYQQALGLGLQFLLWYDEGEERNRGNFPPRFSGRQFPNYSSELNVNALELEDSALYLCASSSLTIERHFGDGTRLSIL.

This chain uses TRBV6-6 with TRBJ1-2; no definite D call. V gave up 4 bases and J gave up 0 bases, with 12 bases separating them. CDR3 length equals 15 residues. Per germline, CDR1 MNHNY and CDR2 SVGAGI (reference sequence). The CDR3 region has the DNA TGTGCCAGCAGTTCAGCTGGGAGCCCTAACTATGGCTACACCTTC. Residues: CASSSAGSPNYGYTF.

This rearrangement joins TRBV28 to TRBJ1-5, with D possibly matching TRBD1 (5 bases). The CDR3 spans 15 residues. V dropped 5 bases and J dropped 2 bases, with 13 bases sitting between them. Germline CDR1 is MDHEN and CDR2 is SYDVKM. This CDR3 is CASSSIGAGNQPQHF. DNA for the CDR3: TGTGCCAGCAGTAGTATAGGGGCTGGCAATCAGCCCCAGCATTTT.

The rearrangement uses TRBV5-1 and TRBJ2-1; TRBD2 aligns across 13 bases. Germline CDR1 is SGHRS and CDR2 is YFSETQ. The CDR3 totals 15 residues. J lost 9 bases, V lost 4 bases, and 7 bases had no gene match. The CDR3 sequence: CASSSLTSGGSEQFF. CDR3 nucleotides: TGCGCCAGCAGCAGCCTGACTAGCGGGGGGAGTGAGCAGTTCTTC.

The V and J genes are TRBV7-2 and TRBJ2-5; no reliable D call. This CDR3 is 11 amino acids long. The germline V gene encodes CDR1 SGHTA and CDR2 FQGNSA. The germline V and J ends were trimmed by 2 bases and 2 bases, with 0 bases remaining between them. The CDR3 loop reads CASSLQETQYF. The CDR3 region has the DNA TGTGCCAGCAGCTTACAAGAGACCCAGTACTTC.

V is TRBV6-5 and J is TRBJ1-1; weak D call: TRBD1 (6 bases). Germline CDR1 reads MNHEY; CDR2 reads SVGAGI. V was cut by 4 bases and J by 7 bases, with 16 bases left in between. This CDR3 contains 14 residues. CDR3 sequence: CASSSSRGADEAFF. CDR3 nucleotide sequence: TGTGCCAGCAGTTCCTCGAGGGGGGCCGATGAAGCTTTCTTT.

This clone was observed a handful of times. The chain links TRBV5-1 to TRBJ1-6; D is uncertain. The CDR3 is made up of 14 amino acids. The V end lost 0 bases, the J end lost 7 bases, and 8 bases lay between the germline ends. The germline gives CDR1 SGHRS, CDR2 YFSETQ. In nucleotides, the CDR3 is TGCGCCAGCAGCTTGGGGCAGGAGAATTCACCCCTCCACTTT. Translated: CASSLGQENSPLHF.